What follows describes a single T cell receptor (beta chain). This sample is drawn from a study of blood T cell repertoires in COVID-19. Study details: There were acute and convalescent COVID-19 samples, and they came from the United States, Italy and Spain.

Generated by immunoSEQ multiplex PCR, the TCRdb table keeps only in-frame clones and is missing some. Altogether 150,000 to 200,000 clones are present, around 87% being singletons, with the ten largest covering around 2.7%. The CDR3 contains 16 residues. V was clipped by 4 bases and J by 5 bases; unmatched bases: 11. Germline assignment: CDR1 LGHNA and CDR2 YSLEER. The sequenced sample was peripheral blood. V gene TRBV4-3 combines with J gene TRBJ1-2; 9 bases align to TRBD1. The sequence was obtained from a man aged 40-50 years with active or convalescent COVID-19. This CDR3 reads CASSPTGGPSAYGYTF. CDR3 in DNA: TGCGCCAGCAGCCCGACAGGGGGACCCTCTGCATATGGCTACACCTTC.